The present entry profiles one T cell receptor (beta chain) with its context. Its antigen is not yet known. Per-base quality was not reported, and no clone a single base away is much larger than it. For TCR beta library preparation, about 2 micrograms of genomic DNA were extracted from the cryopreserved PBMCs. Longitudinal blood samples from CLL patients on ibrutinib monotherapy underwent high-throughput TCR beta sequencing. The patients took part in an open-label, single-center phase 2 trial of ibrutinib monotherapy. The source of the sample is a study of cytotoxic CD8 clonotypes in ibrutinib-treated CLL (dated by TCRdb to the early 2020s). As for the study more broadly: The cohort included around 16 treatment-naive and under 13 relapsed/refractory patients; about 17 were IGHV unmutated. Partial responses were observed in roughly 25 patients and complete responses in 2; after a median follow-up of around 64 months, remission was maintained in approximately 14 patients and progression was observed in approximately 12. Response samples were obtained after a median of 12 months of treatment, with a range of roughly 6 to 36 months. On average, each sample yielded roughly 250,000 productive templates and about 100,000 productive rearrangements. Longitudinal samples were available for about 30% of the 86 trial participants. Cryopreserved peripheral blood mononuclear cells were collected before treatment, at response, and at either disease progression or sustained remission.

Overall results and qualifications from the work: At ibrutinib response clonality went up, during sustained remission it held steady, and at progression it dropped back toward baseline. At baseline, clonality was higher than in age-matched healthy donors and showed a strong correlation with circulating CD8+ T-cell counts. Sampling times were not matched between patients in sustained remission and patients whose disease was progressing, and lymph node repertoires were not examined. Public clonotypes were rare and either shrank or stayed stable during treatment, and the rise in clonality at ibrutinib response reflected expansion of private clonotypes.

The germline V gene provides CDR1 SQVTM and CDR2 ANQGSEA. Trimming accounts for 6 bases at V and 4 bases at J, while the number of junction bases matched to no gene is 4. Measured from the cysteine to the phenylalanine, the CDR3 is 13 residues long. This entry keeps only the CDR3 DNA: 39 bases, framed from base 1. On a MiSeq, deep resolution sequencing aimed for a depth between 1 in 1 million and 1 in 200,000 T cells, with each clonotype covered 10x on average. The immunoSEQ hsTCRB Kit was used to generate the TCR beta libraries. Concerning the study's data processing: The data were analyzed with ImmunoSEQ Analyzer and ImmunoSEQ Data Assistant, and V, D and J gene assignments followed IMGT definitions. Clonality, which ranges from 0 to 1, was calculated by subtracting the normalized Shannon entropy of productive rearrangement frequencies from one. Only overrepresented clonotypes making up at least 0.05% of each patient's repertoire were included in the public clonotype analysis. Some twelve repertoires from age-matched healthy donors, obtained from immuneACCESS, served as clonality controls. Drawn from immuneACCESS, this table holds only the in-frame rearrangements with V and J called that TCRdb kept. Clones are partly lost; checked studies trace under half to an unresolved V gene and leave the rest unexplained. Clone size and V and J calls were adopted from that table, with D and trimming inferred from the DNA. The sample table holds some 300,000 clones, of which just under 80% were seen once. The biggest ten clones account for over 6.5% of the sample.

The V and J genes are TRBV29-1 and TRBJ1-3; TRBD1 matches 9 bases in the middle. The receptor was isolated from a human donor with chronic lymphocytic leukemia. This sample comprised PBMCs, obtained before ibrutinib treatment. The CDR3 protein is CSVRDRGGNTIYF. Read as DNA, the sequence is TGCAGCGTCCGAGACAGGGGGGGAAACACCATATATTTT.